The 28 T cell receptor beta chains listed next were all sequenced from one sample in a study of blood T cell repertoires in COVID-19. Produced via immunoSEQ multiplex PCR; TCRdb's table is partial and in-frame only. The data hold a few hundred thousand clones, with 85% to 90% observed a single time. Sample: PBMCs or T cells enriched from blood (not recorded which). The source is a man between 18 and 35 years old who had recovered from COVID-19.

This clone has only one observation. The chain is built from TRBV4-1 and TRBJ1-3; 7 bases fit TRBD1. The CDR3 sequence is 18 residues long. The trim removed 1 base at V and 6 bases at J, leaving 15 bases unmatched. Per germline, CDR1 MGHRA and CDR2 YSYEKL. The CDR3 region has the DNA TGCGCCAGCAGCCAAGGGGGCAGGGGGAAACTGGTGGAAAACACCATATATTTT. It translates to CASSQGGRGKLVENTIYF.

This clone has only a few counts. CDR3 loop: CASSPLAGGQTEQFF. CDR3 coding DNA: TGCGCCAGCAGTCCACTAGCGGGAGGCCAGACTGAGCAGTTCTTC. The rearrangement uses TRBV5-1 and TRBJ2-1; the match to TRBD2 covers 12 bases. CDR3 length: 15 amino acids. V lost 5 bases, J lost 9 bases, and 9 bases stayed unmatched. CDR1 is SGHRS, CDR2 YFSETQ, per germline.

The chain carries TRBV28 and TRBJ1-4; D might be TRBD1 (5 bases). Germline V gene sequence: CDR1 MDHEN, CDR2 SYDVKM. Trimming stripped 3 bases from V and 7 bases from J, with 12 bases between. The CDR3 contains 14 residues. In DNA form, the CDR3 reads TGTGCCAGCAGTTTCCAGGGCGTCAGTGAAAAACTGTTTTTT. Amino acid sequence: CASSFQGVSEKLFF.

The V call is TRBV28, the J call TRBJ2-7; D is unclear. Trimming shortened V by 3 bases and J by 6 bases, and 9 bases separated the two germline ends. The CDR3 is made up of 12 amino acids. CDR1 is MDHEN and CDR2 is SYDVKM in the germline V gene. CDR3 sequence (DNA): TGTGCCAGCAGTTTTCGGGTGTTCGAGCAGTACTTC. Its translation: CASSFRVFEQYF.

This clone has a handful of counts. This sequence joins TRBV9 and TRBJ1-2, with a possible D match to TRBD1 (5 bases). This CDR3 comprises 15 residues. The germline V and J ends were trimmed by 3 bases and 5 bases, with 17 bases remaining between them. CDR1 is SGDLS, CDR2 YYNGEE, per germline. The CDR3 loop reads CASSATRQGEYGYTF. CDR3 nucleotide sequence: TGTGCCAGCAGCGCCACAAGGCAGGGTGAATATGGCTACACCTTC.

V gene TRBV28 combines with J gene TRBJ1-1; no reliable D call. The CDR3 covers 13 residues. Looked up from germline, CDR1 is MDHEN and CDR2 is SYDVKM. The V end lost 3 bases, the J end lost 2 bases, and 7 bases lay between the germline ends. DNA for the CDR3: TGTGCCAGCAGTTTTTCAGGAAACACTGAAGCTTTCTTT. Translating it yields CASSFSGNTEAFF.

For the CDR3, the DNA is TGTGCCAGCAGCCAAGATTCCAGTATGACTAGCGGTAGCTCCTACGAGCAGTACTTC. Translating it yields CASSQDSSMTSGSSYEQYF. The chain links TRBV14 to TRBJ2-7, with TRBD2 matching over 9 bases. Germline CDR1 SGHDN, CDR2 FVKESK. J lost 0 bases, V lost 0 bases, and 12 bases had no gene match. The CDR3 covers 19 residues.

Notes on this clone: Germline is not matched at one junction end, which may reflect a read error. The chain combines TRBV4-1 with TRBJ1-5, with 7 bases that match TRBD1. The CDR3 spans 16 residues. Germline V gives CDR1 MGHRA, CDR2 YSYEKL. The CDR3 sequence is CASRQVKGQLDQPQHF. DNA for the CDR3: TGCGCCAGCAGACAAGTAAAGGGACAGCTCGATCAGCCCCAGCATTTT.

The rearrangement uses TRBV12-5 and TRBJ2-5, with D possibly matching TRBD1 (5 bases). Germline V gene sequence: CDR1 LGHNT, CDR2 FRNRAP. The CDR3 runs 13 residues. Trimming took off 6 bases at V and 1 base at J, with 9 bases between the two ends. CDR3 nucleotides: TGTGCTAGTGGCCCGGACACCCAAGAGACCCAGTACTTC. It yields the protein CASGPDTQETQYF.

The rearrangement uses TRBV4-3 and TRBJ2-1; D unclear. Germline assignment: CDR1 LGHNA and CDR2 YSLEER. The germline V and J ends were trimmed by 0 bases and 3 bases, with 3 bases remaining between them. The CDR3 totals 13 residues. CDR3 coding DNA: TGCGCCAGCAGCCAAGATAACTACAATGAGCAGTTCTTC. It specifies CASSQDNYNEQFF.

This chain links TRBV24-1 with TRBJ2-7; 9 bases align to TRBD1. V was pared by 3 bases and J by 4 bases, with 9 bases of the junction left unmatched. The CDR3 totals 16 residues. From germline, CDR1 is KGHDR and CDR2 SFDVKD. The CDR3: CATSDGLGQGLYEQYF. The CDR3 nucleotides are TGTGCCACCAGTGATGGCTTGGGACAGGGTCTGTACGAGCAGTACTTC.

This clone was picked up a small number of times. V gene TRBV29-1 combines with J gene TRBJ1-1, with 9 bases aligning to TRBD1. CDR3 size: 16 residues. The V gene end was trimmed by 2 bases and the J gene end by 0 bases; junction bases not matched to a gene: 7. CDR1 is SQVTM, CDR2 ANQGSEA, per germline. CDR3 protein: CSVETYRGHLNTEAFF. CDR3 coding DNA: TGCAGCGTTGAAACTTACAGGGGGCACTTGAACACTGAAGCTTTCTTT. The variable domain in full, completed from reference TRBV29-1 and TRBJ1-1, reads SAVISQKPSRDICQRGTSLTIQCQVDSQVTMMFWYRQQPGQSLTLIATANQGSEATYESGFVIDKFPISRPNLTFSTLTVSNMSPEDSSIYLCSVETYRGHLNTEAFFGQGTRLTVV.

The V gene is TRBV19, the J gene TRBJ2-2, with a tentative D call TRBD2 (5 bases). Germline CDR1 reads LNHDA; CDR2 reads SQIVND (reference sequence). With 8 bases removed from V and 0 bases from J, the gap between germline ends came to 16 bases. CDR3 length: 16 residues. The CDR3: CASGGQANANTGELFF. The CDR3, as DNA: TGTGCCAGTGGAGGTCAGGCCAACGCGAACACCGGGGAGCTGTTTTTT. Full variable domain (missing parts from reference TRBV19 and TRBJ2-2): DGGITQSPKYLFRKEGQNVTLSCEQNLNHDAMYWYRQDPGQGLRLIYYSQIVNDFQKGDIAEGYSVSREKKESFPLTVTSAQKNPTAFYLCASGGQANANTGELFFGEGSRLTVL.

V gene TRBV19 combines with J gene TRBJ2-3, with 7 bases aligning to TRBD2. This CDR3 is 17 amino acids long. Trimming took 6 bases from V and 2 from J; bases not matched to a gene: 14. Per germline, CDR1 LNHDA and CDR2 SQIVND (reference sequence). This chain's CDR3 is CASRPLGGTHFTDTQYF. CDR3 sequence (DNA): TGTGCCAGTAGGCCCCTCGGGGGGACCCACTTCACAGATACGCAGTATTTT.

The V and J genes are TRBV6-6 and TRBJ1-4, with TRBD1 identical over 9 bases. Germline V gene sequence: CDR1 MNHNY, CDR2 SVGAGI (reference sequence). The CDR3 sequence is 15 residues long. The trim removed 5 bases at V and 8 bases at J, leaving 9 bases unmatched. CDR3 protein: CASSLLGQGNEKLFF. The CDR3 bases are TGTGCCAGCAGTCTACTAGGACAGGGGAACGAAAAACTGTTTTTT.

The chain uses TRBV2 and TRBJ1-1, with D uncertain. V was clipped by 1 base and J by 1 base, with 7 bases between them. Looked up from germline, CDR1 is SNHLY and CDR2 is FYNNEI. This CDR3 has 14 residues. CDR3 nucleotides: TGTGCCAGCAGTGAAGGCCCAGGGAACACTGAAGCTTTCTTT. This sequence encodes CASSEGPGNTEAFF.

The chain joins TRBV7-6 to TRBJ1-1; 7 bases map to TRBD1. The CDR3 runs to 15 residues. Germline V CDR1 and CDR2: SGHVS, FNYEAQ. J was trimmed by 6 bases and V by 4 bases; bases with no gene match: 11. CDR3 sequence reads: CASSSGDSRRAEAFF. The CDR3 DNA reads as TGTGCCAGCAGCTCTGGGGACAGTCGTCGGGCTGAAGCTTTCTTT.

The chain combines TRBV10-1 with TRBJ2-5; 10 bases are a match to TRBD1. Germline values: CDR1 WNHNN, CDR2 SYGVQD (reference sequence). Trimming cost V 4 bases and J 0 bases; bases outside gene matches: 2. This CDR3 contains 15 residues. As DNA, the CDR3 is TGCGCCAGCAGTGGGGGACAGGGGAACCAAGAGACCCAGTACTTC. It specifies CASSGGQGNQETQYF.

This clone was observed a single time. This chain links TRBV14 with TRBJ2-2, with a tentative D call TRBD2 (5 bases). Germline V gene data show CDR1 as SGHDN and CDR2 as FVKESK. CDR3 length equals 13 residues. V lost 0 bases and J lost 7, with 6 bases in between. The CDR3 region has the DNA TGTGCCAGCAGCCAAGATCGGGGCGGGGAGCTGTTTTTT. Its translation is CASSQDRGGELFF.

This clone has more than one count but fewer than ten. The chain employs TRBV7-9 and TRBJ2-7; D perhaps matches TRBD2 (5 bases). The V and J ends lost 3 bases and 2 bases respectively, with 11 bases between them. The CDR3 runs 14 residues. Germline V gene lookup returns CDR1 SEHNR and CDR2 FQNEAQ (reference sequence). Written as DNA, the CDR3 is TGTGCCAGCAGCTTGGCGACTATACCCTACGAGCAGTACTTC. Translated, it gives CASSLATIPYEQYF. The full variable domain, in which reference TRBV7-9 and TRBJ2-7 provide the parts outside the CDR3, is DTGVSQNPRHKITKRGQNVTFRCDPISEHNRLYWYRQTLGQGPEFLTYFQNEAQLEKSRLLSDRFSAERPKGSFSTLEIQRTEQGDSAMYLCASSLATIPYEQYFGPGTRLTVT.

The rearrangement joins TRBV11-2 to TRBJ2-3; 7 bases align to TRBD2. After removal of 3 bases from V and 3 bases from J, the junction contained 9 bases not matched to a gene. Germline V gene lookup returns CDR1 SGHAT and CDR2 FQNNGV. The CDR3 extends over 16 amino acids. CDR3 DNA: TGTGCCAGCAGCTTCAGTGGGGGGGAGCAGACAGATACGCAGTATTTT. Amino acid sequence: CASSFSGGEQTDTQYF.

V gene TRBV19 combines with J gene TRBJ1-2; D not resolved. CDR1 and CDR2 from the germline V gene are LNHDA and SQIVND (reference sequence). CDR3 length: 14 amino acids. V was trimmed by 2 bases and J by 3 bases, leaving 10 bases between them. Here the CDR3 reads CASSINVADYGYTF. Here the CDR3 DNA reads TGTGCCAGTAGTATAAACGTGGCAGACTATGGCTACACCTTC. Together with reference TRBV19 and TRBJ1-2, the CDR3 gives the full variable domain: DGGITQSPKYLFRKEGQNVTLSCEQNLNHDAMYWYRQDPGQGLRLIYYSQIVNDFQKGDIAEGYSVSREKKESFPLTVTSAQKNPTAFYLCASSINVADYGYTFGSGTRLTVV.

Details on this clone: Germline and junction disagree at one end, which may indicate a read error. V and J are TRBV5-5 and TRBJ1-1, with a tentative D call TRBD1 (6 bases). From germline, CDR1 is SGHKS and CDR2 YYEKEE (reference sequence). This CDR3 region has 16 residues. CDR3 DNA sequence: TGTGCCAGCAGCGACCCACGGGGGGCGCGGAACGCTGAAGCTTTCTTT. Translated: CASSDPRGARNAEAFF.

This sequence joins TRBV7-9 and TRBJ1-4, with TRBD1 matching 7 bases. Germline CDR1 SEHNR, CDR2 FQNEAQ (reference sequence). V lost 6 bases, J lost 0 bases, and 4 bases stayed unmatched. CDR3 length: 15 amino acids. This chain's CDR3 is CASRRDSATNEKLFF. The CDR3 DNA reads TGTGCCAGCAGGCGGGACAGCGCAACTAATGAAAAACTGTTTTTT.

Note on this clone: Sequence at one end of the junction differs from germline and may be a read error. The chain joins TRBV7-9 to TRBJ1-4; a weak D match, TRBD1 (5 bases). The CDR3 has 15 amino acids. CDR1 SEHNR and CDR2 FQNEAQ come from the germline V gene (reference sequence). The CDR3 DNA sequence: TGTGCCAGCAGATTAGGGACGGGATCTAATGAAAAACTGTTTTTT. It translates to CASRLGTGSNEKLFF.

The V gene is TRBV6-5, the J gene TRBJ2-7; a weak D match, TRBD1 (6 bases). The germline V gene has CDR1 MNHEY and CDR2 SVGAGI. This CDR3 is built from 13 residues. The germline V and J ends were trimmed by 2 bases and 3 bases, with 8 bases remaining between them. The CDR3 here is CASSYGTNYEQYF. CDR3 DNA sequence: TGTGCCAGCAGTTACGGGACAAACTACGAGCAGTACTTC.

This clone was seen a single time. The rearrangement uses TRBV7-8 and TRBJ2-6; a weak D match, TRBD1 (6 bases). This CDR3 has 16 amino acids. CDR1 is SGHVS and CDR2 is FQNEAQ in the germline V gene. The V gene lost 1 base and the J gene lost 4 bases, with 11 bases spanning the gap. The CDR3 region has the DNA TGTGCCAGCAGCTTAGTACCAGGGGCAGGGGCCAACGTCCTGACTTTC. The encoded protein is CASSLVPGAGANVLTF.

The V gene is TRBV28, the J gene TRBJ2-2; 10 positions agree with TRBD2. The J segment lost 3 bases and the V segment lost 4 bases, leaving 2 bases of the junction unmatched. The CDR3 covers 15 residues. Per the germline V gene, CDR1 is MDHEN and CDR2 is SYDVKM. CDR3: CASSSAGGDTGELFF. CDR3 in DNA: TGTGCCAGCAGTTCAGCGGGAGGGGACACCGGGGAGCTGTTTTTT.